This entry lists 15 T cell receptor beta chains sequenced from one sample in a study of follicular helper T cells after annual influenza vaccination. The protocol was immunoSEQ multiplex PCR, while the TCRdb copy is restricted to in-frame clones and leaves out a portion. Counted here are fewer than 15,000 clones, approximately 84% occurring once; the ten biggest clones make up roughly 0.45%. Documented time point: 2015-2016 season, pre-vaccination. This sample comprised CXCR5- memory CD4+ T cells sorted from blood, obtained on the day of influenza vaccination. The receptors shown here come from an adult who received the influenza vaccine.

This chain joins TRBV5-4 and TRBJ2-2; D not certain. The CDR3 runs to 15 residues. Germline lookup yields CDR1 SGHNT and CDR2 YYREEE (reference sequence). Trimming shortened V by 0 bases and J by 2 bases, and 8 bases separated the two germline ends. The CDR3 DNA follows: TGTGCCAGCAGCTTGGTAGGATTTAACACCGGGGAGCTGTTTTTT. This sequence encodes CASSLVGFNTGELFF.

CDR3 protein: CASSPLRTGGAYEQYF. The CDR3, as DNA: TGTGCCAGCAGCCCCCTGCGGACAGGGGGCGCGTACGAGCAGTACTTC. This sequence joins TRBV14 and TRBJ2-7, with 11 bases matching TRBD1. The CDR3 spans 16 residues. V lost 4 bases to trimming and J lost 4 bases; unmatched junction nucleotides: 9. CDR1 is SGHDN and CDR2 is FVKESK in the germline V gene.

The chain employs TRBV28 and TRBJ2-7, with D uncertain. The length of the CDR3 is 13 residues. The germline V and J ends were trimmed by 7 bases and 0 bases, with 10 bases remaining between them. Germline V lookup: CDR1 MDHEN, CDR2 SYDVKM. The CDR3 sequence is CASTDVISYEQYF. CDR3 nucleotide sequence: TGTGCCAGCACGGACGTTATCTCCTACGAGCAGTACTTC. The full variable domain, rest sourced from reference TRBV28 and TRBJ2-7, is DVKVTQSSRYLVKRTGEKVFLECVQDMDHENMFWYRQDPGLGLRLIYFSYDVKMKEKGDIPEGYSVSREKKERFSLILESASTNQTSMYLCASTDVISYEQYFGPGTRLTVT.

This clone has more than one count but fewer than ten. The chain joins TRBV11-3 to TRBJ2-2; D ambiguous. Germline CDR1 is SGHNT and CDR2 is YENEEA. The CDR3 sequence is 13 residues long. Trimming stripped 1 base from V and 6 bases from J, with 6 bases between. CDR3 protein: CASSLGGSGELFF. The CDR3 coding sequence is TGTGCCAGCAGCTTAGGGGGATCCGGGGAGCTGTTTTTT.

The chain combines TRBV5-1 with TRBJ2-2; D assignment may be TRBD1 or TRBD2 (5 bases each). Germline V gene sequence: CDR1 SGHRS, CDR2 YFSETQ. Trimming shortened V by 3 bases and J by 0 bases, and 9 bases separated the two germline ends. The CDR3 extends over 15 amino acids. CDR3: CASSSGTANTGELFF. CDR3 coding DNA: TGCGCCAGCAGCTCCGGGACGGCGAACACCGGGGAGCTGTTTTTT.

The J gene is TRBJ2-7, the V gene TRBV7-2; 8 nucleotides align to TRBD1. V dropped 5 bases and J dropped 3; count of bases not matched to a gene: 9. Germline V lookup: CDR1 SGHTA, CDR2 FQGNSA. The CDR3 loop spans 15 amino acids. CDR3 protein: CASSKGPDRVYEQYF. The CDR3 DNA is TGTGCCAGCAGCAAAGGCCCGGACAGGGTCTACGAGCAGTACTTC.

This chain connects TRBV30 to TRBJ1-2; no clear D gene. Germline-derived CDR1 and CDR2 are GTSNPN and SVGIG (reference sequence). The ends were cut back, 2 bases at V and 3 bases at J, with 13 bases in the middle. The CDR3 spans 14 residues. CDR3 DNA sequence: TGTGCCTGGAGTACGGCAGAAATTGACTATGGCTACACCTTC. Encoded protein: CAWSTAEIDYGYTF.

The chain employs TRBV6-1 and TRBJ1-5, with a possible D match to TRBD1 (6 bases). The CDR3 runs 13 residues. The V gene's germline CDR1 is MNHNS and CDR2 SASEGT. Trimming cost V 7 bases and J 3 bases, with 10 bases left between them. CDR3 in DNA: TGTGCCAGCATCGGACAGTTCAATCAGCCCCAGCATTTT. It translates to CASIGQFNQPQHF.

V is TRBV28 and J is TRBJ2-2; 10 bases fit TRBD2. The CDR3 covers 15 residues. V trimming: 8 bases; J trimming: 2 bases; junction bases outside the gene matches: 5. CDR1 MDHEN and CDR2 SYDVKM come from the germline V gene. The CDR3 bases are TGTGCCAGCCAAAGCGGGGGGGCCAACACCGGGGAGCTGTTTTTT. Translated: CASQSGGANTGELFF.

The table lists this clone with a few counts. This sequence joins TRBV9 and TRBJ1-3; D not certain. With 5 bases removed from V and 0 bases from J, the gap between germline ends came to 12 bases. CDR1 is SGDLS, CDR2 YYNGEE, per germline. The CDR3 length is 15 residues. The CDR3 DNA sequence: TGTGCCAGCAGTCCCGGGAGGCGCTCTGGAAACACCATATATTTT. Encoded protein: CASSPGRRSGNTIYF.

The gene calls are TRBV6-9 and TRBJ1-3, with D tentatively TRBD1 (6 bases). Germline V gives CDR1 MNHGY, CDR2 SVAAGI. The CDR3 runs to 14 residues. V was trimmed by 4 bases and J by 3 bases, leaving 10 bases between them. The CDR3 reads CASSSGTLGNTIYF. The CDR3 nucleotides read TGTGCCAGCAGTTCGGGGACACTTGGAAACACCATATATTTT.

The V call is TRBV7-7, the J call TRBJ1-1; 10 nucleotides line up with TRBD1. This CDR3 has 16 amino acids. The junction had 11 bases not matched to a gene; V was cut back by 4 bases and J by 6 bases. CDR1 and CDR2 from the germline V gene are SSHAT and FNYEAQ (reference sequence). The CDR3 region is CASSSRGQGLGAEAFF. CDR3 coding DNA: TGTGCCAGCAGCTCCCGGGGACAGGGGTTGGGAGCTGAAGCTTTCTTT.

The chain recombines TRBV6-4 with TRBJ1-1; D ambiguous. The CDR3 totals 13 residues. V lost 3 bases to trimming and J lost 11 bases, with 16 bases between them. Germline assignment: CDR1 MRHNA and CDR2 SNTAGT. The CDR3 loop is CASSEFGGVGAFF. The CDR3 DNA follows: TGTGCCAGCAGTGAGTTCGGCGGGGTCGGGGCTTTCTTT.

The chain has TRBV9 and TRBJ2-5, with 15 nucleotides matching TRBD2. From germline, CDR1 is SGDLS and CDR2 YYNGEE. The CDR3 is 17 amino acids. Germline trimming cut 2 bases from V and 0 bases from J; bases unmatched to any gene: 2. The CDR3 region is CASSVRTSGGDQETQYF. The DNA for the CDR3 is TGTGCCAGCAGCGTCCGGACTAGCGGGGGGGACCAAGAGACCCAGTACTTC.

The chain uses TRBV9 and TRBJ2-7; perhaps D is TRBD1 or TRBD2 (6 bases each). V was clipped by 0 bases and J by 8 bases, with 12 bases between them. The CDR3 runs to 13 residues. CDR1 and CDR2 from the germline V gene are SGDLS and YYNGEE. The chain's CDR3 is CASSVEGGRKQYF. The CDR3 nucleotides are TGTGCCAGCAGCGTAGAGGGGGGCAGGAAGCAGTACTTC.